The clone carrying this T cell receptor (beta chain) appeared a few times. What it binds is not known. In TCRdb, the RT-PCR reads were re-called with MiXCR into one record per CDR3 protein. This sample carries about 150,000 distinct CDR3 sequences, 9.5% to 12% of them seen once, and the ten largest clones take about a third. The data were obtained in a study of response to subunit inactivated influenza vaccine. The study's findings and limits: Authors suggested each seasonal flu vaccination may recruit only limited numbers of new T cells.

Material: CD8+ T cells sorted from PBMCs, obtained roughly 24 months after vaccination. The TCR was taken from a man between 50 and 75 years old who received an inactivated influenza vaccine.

The CDR3 protein is CASSQTGSQYF. The CDR3 DNA is TGTGCCAGCAGCCAAACCGGGAGCCAGTACTTC. J is TRBJ2-7 and V is TRBV7-9, with D possibly TRBD2 on 6 matching bases. CDR1 is SEHNR, CDR2 FQNEAQ, per germline (reference sequence). CDR3 length: 11 amino acids. V was cut by 5 bases and J by 10 bases, with 12 bases left in between.